Shown below are 3 T cell receptor beta chains from a single sample sequenced in a study of CD8 T cells in ankylosing spondylitis (TCRdb year 2017). Receptor libraries were prepared by 5' RACE. The sample was run on an Illumina HiSeq 2500. The public reads were reprocessed in TCRdb via fastp at Q25 and MiXCR, keeping in-frame beta chains. When rows share a CDR3 protein, they turn into one entry using the most common DNA and genes. Recorded for this sample are approximately 92,000 distinct CDR3 sequences; 7.5% to 9% of them occurred a single time. The ten most abundant clones make up approximately 5.5% of the sample. Sequenced: blood, either unsorted or a sorted T cell fraction (not recorded which). These receptor sequences come from a male donor with ankylosing spondylitis or in good health (not recorded which).

This clonotype was counted many times. The V call is TRBV28, the J call TRBJ2-3; 7 bases map to TRBD1. This CDR3 has 14 residues. Germline V gene data show CDR1 as MDHEN and CDR2 as SYDVKM. The V and J ends lost 4 bases and 4 bases, in that order; junction bases with no gene match: 5. The CDR3, as DNA: TGTGCCAGCAGTTATCCCCAGGGGGCAGATACGCAGTATTTT. Protein: CASSYPQGADTQYF.

This clonotype was picked up many times. The chain has TRBV13 and TRBJ2-7, with TRBD2 as a possible D gene (6 bases). This CDR3 region has 16 residues. CDR1 and CDR2 from the germline V gene are PRHDT and FYEKMQ (reference sequence). V was shortened by 5 bases and J by 2 bases, with 19 bases between the two germline ends. CDR3 loop: CASSPRMAGNPYEQYF. The DNA of the CDR3 is TGTGCCAGCAGCCCCCGGATGGCGGGAAACCCCTACGAGCAGTACTTC.

The V and J genes are TRBV2 and TRBJ2-4; D may be TRBD2 (5 bases). The V end was cut by 7 bases, the J end by 6 bases, with 16 bases between. This CDR3 has 14 amino acids. CDR1 SNHLY and CDR2 FYNNEI come from the germline V gene. Here the CDR3 DNA reads TGTGCCAGCAACAAGGCCGGGAACGGAAACATTCAGTACTTC. It yields the protein CASNKAGNGNIQYF.